This passage covers 18 T cell receptor beta chains from one sample sequenced in a study of T cells of healthy individuals. TCRdb processed the 5' RACE reads anew with MiXCR; each CDR3 protein has one entry. The top ten clones hold about 7.5% of a sample with around 79,000 distinct CDR3 sequences, more than 4.5% of them seen once. Receptors were obtained from a female donor in good health.

This clonotype was detected ten times or more. V usage is TRBV4-2 and J usage is TRBJ2-7, with 7 bases that match TRBD1. After removal of 4 bases from V and 1 base from J, the junction contained 4 bases not matched to a gene. CDR3 length: 14 amino acids. In germline, CDR1 is LGHNA, CDR2 YNFKEQ. The CDR3 loop is CASSPGTESYEQYF. As DNA, the CDR3 is TGTGCCAGCAGCCCCGGGACAGAATCCTACGAGCAGTACTTC.

This clonotype was counted at least ten times. The CDR3 DNA reads TGCAGTGCTCACGCGGGGACTAGCGAGGTGGAGACCCAGTACTTC. Protein sequence: CSAHAGTSEVETQYF. This chain links TRBV20-1 with TRBJ2-5; the match to TRBD2 covers 10 bases. V was pared by 5 bases and J by 5 bases, with 11 bases of the junction left unmatched. There are 15 residues in the CDR3. The germline gives CDR1 DFQATT, CDR2 SNEGSKA (reference sequence).

The chain couples TRBV14 to TRBJ2-1, with 8 bases lining up with TRBD2. The V gene's germline CDR1 is SGHDN and CDR2 FVKESK. CDR3 length equals 16 residues. V trimming: 4 bases; J trimming: 8 bases; junction bases outside the gene matches: 13. The CDR3 here is CASSPFAEREWDEQFF. In DNA, the CDR3 is TGTGCCAGCAGCCCATTTGCGGAGCGGGAGTGGGATGAGCAGTTCTTC.

In its sample, this clonotype was seen many times. This chain joins TRBV12-3 or TRBV12-4 and TRBJ2-1; the D gene is possibly TRBD2 (6 bases). Between the trimmed V and J ends, which lost 5 bases and 10 bases, there was a span of 15 bases. This CDR3 has 13 residues. CDR3 sequence reads: CASSHRGTGEQFF. In DNA, the CDR3 is TGTGCCAGCAGTCACCGGGGGACTGGCGAGCAGTTCTTC.

A few counts support this clonotype. The J gene is TRBJ1-2, the V gene TRBV5-6, with D perhaps TRBD1 (5 bases). Germline assignment: CDR1 SGHDT and CDR2 YYEEEE. The CDR3 sequence is 14 residues long. Trimming cost V 5 bases and J 2 bases, with 13 bases left between them. DNA of the CDR3: TGTGCCAGCAGAACGTCGACAGCGAACTATGGCTACACCTTC. The encoded protein is CASRTSTANYGYTF.

There are many counts of this clonotype. This chain joins TRBV18 and TRBJ1-3; D remains unclear. The ends were cut back, 3 bases at V and 0 bases at J, with 12 bases in the middle. This CDR3 region has 16 residues. Germline V gene data show CDR1 as KGHSH and CDR2 as LQKENI. The chain's CDR3 is CASSPGTSVSGNTIYF. The CDR3, as DNA: TGTGCCAGCTCACCTGGAACATCTGTCTCTGGAAACACCATATATTTT. Filled out from reference TRBV18 and TRBJ1-3, the complete variable domain reads NAGVMQNPRHLVRRRGQEARLRCSPMKGHSHVYWYRQLPEEGLKFMVYLQKENIIDESGMPKERFSAEFPKEGPSILRIQQVVRGDSAAYFCASSPGTSVSGNTIYFGEGSWLTVV.

The V call is TRBV15, the J call TRBJ2-7, with D possibly matching TRBD2 (5 bases). Germline V gene sequence: CDR1 LNHNV, CDR2 YYDKDF (reference sequence). The CDR3 loop spans 14 amino acids. Trimming removed 0 bases from V and 4 bases from J, with 10 bases in between. CDR3 amino acids: CATSREGSWYEQYF. CDR3 coding DNA: TGTGCCACCAGCAGAGAGGGGAGTTGGTACGAGCAGTACTTC.

This clonotype was observed at least ten times. The chain uses TRBV20-1 and TRBJ2-1; D is unresolved. Trimming pared 7 bases from V and 3 bases from J, leaving 13 bases between. Germline values: CDR1 DFQATT, CDR2 SNEGSKA (reference sequence). The CDR3 has 13 amino acids. This CDR3 reads CSGGKRNYNEQFF. CDR3 DNA: TGCAGTGGAGGAAAGCGAAACTACAATGAGCAGTTCTTC.

This clonotype was recorded at least ten times. This chain links TRBV29-1 with TRBJ2-2; the D gene could be TRBD1 or TRBD2 (5 bases each). Germline CDR1 reads SQVTM; CDR2 reads ANQGSEA. The CDR3 contains 20 residues. With 7 bases removed from V and 5 bases from J, the gap between germline ends came to 35 bases. DNA of the CDR3: TGCAGCGCCCCACCCCGTATCGTGAGGGACGGAAGTGCTCCTACCGGGGAGCTGTTTTTT. As protein: CSAPPRIVRDGSAPTGELFF.

This clonotype showed up just a few times. The rearrangement uses TRBV11-1 and TRBJ2-3; 9 bases are a match to TRBD1. V dropped 4 bases and J dropped 6; count of bases not matched to a gene: 5. The CDR3 is made up of 14 amino acids. CDR1 is SGHAT and CDR2 is FQDESV in the germline V gene (reference sequence). The CDR3 DNA reads TGTGCCAGCAGCTGGGACAGGGAAGGCGATACGCAGTATTTT. Residues: CASSWDREGDTQYF.

CDR3 in amino acids: CASSIWLAGDSNTGELFF. CDR3 nucleotides: TGTGCCAGTAGTATTTGGCTAGCGGGCGACTCGAACACCGGGGAGCTGTTTTTT. The chain combines TRBV19 with TRBJ2-2; 8 nucleotides match TRBD2. The germline V gene encodes CDR1 LNHDA and CDR2 SQIVND (reference sequence). With 3 bases clipped from V and 0 bases from J, the junction kept 9 bases outside the gene matches. The CDR3 has 18 residues. The full variable domain, in which reference TRBV19 and TRBJ2-2 provide the parts outside the CDR3, is DGGITQSPKYLFRKEGQNVTLSCEQNLNHDAMYWYRQDPGQGLRLIYYSQIVNDFQKGDIAEGYSVSREKKESFPLTVTSAQKNPTAFYLCASSIWLAGDSNTGELFFGEGSRLTVL.

The chain is built from TRBV5-1 and TRBJ1-1; TRBD1 is a possible D gene (5 bases). CDR1 and CDR2 (germline): SGHRS, YFSETQ. Trimming took off 4 bases at V and 7 bases at J, with 11 bases between the two ends. CDR3 length: 12 residues. CDR3 in amino acids: CASSEGTVEAFF. DNA of the CDR3: TGCGCCAGCAGCGAGGGGACCGTTGAAGCTTTCTTT.

The genes are TRBV12-3 or TRBV12-4 and TRBJ1-2, with D possibly being TRBD1 (6 bases). Trimming took off 5 bases at V and 0 bases at J, with 16 bases between the two ends. The CDR3 spans 16 residues. In nucleotides, the CDR3 is TGTGCCAGCAGTCCAGGACAGCGGGAAGCTAACTATGGCTACACCTTC. This sequence encodes CASSPGQREANYGYTF.

The rearrangement joins TRBV20-1 to TRBJ2-3, with a tentative D call TRBD2 (5 bases). CDR1 and CDR2 from the germline V gene are DFQATT and SNEGSKA (reference sequence). Trimming took off 6 bases at V and 3 bases at J, with 16 bases between the two ends. The CDR3 has 14 residues. The CDR3 loop is CSASEAVKTDTQYF. Written as DNA, the CDR3 is TGCAGTGCGTCGGAGGCAGTGAAAACAGATACGCAGTATTTT.

This clonotype was detected many times. The V gene is TRBV18, the J gene TRBJ2-3; D may be TRBD1 (5 bases). Germline values: CDR1 KGHSH, CDR2 LQKENI. V was pared by 3 bases and J by 5 bases, with 9 bases between. CDR3 length: 13 residues. The chain's CDR3 is CASSPTGLDTQYF. CDR3 bases: TGTGCCAGCTCACCCACAGGCCTAGATACGCAGTATTTT.

This clonotype was detected ten times or more. V usage is TRBV4-3 and J usage is TRBJ2-1, with D possibly matching TRBD2 (5 bases). Germline-derived CDR1 and CDR2 are LGHNA and YSLEER. The CDR3 totals 13 residues. Trimming pared 1 base from V and 8 bases from J, leaving 9 bases between. The CDR3 loop is CASSQGGRDEQFF. CDR3 in DNA: TGCGCCAGCAGCCAAGGAGGGCGGGATGAGCAGTTCTTC.

This clonotype occurred many times. This chain uses TRBV7-9 with TRBJ1-1; D is unclear. Germline assignment: CDR1 SEHNR and CDR2 FQNEAQ (reference sequence). V lost 4 bases, J lost 0 bases, and 6 bases lay in between. This CDR3 is 13 amino acids long. CDR3 sequence reads: CASSSSLNTEAFF. The CDR3 DNA reads TGTGCCAGCAGCTCCTCACTGAACACTGAAGCTTTCTTT.

This clonotype was seen repeatedly, ten times or more. The chain employs TRBV6-2 or TRBV6-3 and TRBJ2-7, with unresolved D. Trimming took off 0 bases at V and 5 bases at J, with 5 bases between the two ends. The CDR3 runs 12 residues. Germline CDR1 MNHEY, CDR2 SVGEGT. The CDR3 DNA sequence: TGTGCCAGCAGTTACTCTAGCCACGAGCAGTACTTC. Residues: CASSYSSHEQYF.